This TCR beta chain was sequenced in a study of HIV-infected patients and healthy controls. The ends lost 2 bases at V and 2 bases at J; junction bases unmatched: 6. The germline V gene has CDR1 SGHVS and CDR2 FQNEAQ. The CDR3 length is 16 residues. Whole blood was used without fractionation, so all unsorted peripheral T cells were included. Alpha and beta constant-region primers primed reverse transcription of around 0.5 ug RNA. Each of the alpha and beta chains got its own library through chain-specific third strand synthesis with indices. TCRdb called the 5' RACE reads again in MiXCR, with one record for every CDR3 protein. The sample consists of over 10,000 distinct CDR3 sequences, roughly 11% of them appearing once.

Material for sequencing was blood. The chain recombines TRBV7-8 with TRBJ2-5, with 9 bases fitting TRBD1. This clonotype was sampled from an adult in good health. The CDR3 nucleotides are TGTGCCAGCAGCTTAAAAGGGACAGGGCCTCAAGAGACCCAGTACTTC. Residues: CASSLKGTGPQETQYF.